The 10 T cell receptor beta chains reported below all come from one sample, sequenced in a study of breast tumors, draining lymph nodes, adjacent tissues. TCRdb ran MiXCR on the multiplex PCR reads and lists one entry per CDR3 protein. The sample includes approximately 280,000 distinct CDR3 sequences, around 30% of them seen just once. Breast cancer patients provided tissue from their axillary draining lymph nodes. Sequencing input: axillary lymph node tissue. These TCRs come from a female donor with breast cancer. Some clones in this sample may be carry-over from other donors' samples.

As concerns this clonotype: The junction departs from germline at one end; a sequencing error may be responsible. The CDR3 sequence: CSASRDRVGTDEKLFF. The CDR3 DNA reads TGCAGTGCTAGCCGGGACAGGGTAGGAACTGATGAAAAACTGTTTTTT. This chain connects TRBV20-1 to TRBJ1-4; 9 nucleotides line up with TRBD1. The germline V gene encodes CDR1 DFQATT and CDR2 SNEGSKA (reference sequence). The CDR3 loop spans 16 amino acids.

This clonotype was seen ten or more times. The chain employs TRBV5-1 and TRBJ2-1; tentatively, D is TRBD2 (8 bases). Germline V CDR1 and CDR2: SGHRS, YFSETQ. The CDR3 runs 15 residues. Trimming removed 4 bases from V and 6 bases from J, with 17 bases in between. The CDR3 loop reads CASSTGQREFNEQFF. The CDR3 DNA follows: TGCGCCAGCAGCACGGGACAGCGGGAGTTCAATGAGCAGTTCTTC. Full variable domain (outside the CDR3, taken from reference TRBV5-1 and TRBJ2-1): KAGVTQTPRYLIKTRGQQVTLSCSPISGHRSVSWYQQTPGQGLQFLFEYFSETQRNKGNFPGRFSGRQFSNSRSEMNVSTLELGDSALYLCASSTGQREFNEQFFGPGTRLTVL.

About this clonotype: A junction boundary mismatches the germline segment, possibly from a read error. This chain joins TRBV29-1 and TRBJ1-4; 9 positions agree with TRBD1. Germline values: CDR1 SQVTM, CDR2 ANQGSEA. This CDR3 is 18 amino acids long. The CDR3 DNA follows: TGCAGCGCAAGTGGTCCTTGGGACAGGGTAGGAACTGATGAAAAACTGTTTTTT. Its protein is CSASGPWDRVGTDEKLFF. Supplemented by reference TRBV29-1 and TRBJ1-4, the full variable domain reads SAVISQKPSRDICQRGTSLTIQCQVDSQVTMMFWYRQQPGQSLTLIATANQGSEATYESGFVIDKFPISRPNLTFSTLTVSNMSPEDSSIYLCSASGPWDRVGTDEKLFFGSGTQLSVL.

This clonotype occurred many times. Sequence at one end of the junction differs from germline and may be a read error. The CDR3 loop reads CASSLGTVPLNYGYTF. In DNA form, the CDR3 reads TGTGCTAGCAGCTTAGGGACAGTCCCACTTAACTATGGCTACACCTTC. The chain has TRBV7-7 and TRBJ1-2; the match to TRBD1 covers 7 bases. Germline values: CDR1 SSHAT, CDR2 FNYEAQ (reference sequence). The CDR3 is 16 residues long.

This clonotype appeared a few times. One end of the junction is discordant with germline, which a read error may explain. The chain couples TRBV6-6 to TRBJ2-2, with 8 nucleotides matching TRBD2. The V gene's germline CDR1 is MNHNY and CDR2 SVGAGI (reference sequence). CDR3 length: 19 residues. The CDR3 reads CASSHSPPGLGILTGELFF. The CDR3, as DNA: TGTGCCAGCAGTCACTCGCCGCCGGGACTAGGGATTCTCACCGGGGAGCTGTTTTTT.

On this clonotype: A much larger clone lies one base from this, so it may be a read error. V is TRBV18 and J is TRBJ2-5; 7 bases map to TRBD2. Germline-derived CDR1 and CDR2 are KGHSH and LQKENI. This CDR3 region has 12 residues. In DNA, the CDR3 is TGTGCCAGCTCACCGGCGGGGGAGACCCAGCACTTC. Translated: CASSPAGETQHF.

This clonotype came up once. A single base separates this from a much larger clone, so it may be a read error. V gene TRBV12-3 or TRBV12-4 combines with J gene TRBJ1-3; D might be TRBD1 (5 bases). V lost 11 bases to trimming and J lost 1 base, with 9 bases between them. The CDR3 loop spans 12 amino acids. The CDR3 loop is CADSSSGNTIYF. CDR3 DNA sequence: TGTGCCGACAGCAGTTCTGGAAACACCATATATTTT.

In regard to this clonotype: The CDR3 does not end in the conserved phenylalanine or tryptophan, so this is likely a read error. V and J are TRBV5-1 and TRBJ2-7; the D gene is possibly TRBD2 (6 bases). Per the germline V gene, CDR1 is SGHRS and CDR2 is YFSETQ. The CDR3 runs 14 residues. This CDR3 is CASSYRDSSYEQYS. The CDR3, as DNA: TGCGCCAGTAGCTACCGGGACTCCTCCTACGAGCAGTACTCC.

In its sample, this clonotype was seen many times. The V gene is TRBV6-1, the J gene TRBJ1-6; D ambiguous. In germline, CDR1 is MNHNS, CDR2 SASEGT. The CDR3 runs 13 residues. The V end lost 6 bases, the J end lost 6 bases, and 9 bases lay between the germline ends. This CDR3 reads CASSLAGNSPLHF. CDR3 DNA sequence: TGTGCCAGCAGCCTCGCGGGTAATTCACCCCTCCACTTT.

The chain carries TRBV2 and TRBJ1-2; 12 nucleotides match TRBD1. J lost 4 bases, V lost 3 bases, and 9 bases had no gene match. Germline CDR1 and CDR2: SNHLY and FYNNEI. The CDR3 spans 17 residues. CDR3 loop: CASSDVMGQGAPYGYTF. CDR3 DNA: TGTGCCAGCAGTGATGTCATGGGACAGGGGGCTCCCTATGGCTACACCTTC.